This T cell receptor beta chain came from a study of blood T cell repertoires in COVID-19 (dated by TCRdb to 2018 to 2021). Study-level background: Samples covering the acute and convalescent phases of COVID-19 were provided by collaborators in the United States, Italy and Spain. A de-identified subject ID, COVID-19 status, age in years and sex were almost always included in the sample metadata. The material from the prospective study consisted of cDNA or gDNA derived from T cells, B-cell-depleted T cells, or PBMCs. Subjects who had been exposed to COVID-19, were actively infected with it, or had recovered from it provided the deeply sampled blood TCRbeta repertoires that made up the dataset. Where available, HLA class I and class II types were taken from metadata supplied by the sample provider and were not determined by assay-based typing. The repertoires were made available in a free public database intended to serve as a resource for research on the immune response to SARS-CoV-2. The samples were drawn from the first 160 participants of the ongoing ImmuneRACE study and from over a thousand subjects provided by 6 global collaborators. On the study overall, not on this receptor specifically: How much clinical and demographic metadata was included differed by source and by participant, and the metadata was provided uncurated.

TCRbeta CDR3 regions were amplified from genomic DNA using the immunoSEQ Assay, a bias-controlled multiplex PCR. From the authors' description of their analysis: The number of nucleated cells in each sample was estimated from the amplification of reference gene primers within the assay. Sequence reads were collapsed and filtered to measure the absolute abundance of every unique TCRbeta CDR3 rearrangement. For each sample, productive Simpson clonality was calculated by taking the square root of Simpson's diversity index across productive rearrangements. This immuneACCESS table, as held by TCRdb, lists in-frame sequences with V and J called but not all clones. Of the missing ones, under half trace to an unresolved V gene in checked studies; the others have no known cause. V and J calls and clone size are those listed in that table; D and trimming were worked out from the DNA. The sample data list about 38,000 clones, and 80% to 90% of these were observed just once. Jointly, the top ten make up around 24% of the sample.

From its cysteine to its phenylalanine, the CDR3 spans 16 amino acids. Only the CDR3 part of the read is kept: 48 bases, read in frame from the first base. CDR1 SEHNR and CDR2 FQNEAQ were looked up in the germline V gene (reference sequence). Trimming costs V 5 bases and J 4 bases, and their ends lie 19 bases apart. To note about this clone: Its binding antigen is unknown. Per-base quality was not reported, and no clone a single base away is much larger than it.

The collaborating institutions used their own protocols to collect whole blood in K2EDTA tubes. For TCRbeta analysis, collaborators shipped samples as frozen whole blood, isolated PBMCs, or DNA extracted from either of those sample types. This receptor was taken from a man aged 45-65 years with active or convalescent COVID-19. Material for sequencing was peripheral blood. In this chain, TRBV7-9 is recombined with TRBJ2-3, with an unclear D gene assignment. The nucleotide sequence reads TGTGCCAGCAGCCCCCCGTTGATGCGCGCCGCAGATACGCAGTATTTT. This sequence encodes CASSPPLMRAADTQYF. The full variable domain, completed from the reference TRBV7-9 and TRBJ2-3 proteins outside the CDR3, reads DTGVSQNPRHKITKRGQNVTFRCDPISEHNRLYWYRQTLGQGPEFLTYFQNEAQLEKSRLLSDRFSAERPKGSFSTLEIQRTEQGDSAMYLCASSPPLMRAADTQYFGPGTRLTVL.